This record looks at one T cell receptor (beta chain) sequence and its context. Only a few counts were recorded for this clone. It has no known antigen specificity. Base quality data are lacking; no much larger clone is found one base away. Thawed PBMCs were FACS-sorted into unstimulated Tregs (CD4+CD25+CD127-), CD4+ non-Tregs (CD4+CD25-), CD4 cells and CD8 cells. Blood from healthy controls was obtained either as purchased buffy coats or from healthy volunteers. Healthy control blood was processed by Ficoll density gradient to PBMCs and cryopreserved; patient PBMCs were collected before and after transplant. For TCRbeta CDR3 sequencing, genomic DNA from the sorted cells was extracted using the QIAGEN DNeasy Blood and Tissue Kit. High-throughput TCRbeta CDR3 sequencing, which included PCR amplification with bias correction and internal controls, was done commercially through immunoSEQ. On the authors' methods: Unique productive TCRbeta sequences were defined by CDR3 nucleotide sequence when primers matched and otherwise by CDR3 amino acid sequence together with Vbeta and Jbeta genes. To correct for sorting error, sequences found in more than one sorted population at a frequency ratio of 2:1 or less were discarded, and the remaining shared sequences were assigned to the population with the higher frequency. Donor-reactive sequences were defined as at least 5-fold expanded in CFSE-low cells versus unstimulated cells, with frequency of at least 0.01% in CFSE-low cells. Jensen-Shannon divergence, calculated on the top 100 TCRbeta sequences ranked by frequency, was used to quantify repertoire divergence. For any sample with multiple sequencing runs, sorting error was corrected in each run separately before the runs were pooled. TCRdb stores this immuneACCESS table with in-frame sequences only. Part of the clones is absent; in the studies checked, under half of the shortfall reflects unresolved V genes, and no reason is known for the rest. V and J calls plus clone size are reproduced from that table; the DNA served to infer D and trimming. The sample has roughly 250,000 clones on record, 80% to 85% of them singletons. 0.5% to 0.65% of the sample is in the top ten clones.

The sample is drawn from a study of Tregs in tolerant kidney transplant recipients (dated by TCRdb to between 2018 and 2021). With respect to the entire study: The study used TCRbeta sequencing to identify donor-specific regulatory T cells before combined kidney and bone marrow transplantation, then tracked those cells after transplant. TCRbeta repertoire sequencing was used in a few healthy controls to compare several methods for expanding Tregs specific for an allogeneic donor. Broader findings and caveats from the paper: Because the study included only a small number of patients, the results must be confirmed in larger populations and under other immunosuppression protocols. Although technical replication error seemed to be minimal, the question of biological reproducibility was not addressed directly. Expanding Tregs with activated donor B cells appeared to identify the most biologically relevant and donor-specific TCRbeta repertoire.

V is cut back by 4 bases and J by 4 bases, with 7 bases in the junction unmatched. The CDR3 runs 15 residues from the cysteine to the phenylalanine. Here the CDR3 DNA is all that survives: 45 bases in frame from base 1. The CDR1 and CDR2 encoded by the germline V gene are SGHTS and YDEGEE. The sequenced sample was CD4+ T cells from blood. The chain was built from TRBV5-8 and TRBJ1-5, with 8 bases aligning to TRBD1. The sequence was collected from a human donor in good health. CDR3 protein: CASSPRDRTNQPQHF. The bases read TGTGCCAGCAGCCCCCGGGACAGGACGAATCAGCCCCAGCATTTT.